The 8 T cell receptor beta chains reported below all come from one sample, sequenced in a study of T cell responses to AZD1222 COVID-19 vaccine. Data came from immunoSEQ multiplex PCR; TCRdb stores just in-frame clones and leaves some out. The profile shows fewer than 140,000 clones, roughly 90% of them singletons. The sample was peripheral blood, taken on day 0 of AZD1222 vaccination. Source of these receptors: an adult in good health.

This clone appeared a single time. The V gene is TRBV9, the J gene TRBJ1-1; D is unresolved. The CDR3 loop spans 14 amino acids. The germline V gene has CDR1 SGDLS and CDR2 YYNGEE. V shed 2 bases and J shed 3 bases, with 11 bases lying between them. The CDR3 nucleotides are TGTGCCAGCAGCGTGGGAAGGTACGACACTGAAGCTTTCTTT. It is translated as CASSVGRYDTEAFF.

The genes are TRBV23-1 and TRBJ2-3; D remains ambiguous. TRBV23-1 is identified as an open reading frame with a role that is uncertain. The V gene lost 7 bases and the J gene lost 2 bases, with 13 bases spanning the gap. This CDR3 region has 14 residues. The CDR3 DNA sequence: TGCGCCAGCAACCAAACGGTAGACACAGATACGCAGTATTTT. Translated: CASNQTVDTDTQYF.

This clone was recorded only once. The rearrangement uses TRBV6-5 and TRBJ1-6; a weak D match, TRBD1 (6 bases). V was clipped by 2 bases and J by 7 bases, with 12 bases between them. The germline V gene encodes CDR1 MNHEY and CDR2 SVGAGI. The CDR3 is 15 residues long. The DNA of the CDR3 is TGTGCCAGCAGTTACAGGAAGGGGGTGAATTCACCCCTCCACTTT. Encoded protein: CASSYRKGVNSPLHF.

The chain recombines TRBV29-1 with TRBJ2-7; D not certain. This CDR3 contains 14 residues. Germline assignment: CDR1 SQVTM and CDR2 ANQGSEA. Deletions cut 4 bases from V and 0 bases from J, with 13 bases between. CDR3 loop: CSVALTTSSYEQYF. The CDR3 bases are TGCAGCGTTGCTCTGACAACCAGCTCCTACGAGCAGTACTTC.

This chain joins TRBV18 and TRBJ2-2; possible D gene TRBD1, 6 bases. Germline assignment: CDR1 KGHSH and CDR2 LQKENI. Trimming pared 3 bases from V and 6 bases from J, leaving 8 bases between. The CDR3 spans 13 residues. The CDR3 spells CASSPQGPGELFF. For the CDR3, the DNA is TGTGCCAGCTCACCGCAGGGGCCCGGGGAGCTGTTTTTT. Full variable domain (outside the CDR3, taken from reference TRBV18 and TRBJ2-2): NAGVMQNPRHLVRRRGQEARLRCSPMKGHSHVYWYRQLPEEGLKFMVYLQKENIIDESGMPKERFSAEFPKEGPSILRIQQVVRGDSAAYFCASSPQGPGELFFGEGSRLTVL.

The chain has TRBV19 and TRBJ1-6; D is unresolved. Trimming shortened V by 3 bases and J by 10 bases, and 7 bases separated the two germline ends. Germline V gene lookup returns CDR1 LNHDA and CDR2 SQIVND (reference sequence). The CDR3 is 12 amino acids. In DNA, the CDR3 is TGTGCCAGTAGTATTTACGACTCACCCCTCCACTTT. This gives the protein CASSIYDSPLHF.

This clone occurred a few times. CDR3 residues: CSVKAGGPDTQYF. The DNA for the CDR3 is TGCAGCGTAAAAGCGGGAGGGCCTGATACGCAGTATTTT. This chain uses TRBV29-1 with TRBJ2-3; 10 bases map to TRBD2. The CDR3 has 13 amino acids. The germline gives CDR1 SQVTM, CDR2 ANQGSEA. V shed 6 bases and J 6 bases; nucleotides not matched to a gene: 6.

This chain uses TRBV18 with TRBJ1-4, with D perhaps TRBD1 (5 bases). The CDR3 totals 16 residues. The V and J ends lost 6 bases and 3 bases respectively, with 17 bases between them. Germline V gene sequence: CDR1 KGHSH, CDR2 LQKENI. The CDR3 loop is CASSPGRKTANEKLFF. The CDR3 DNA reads TGTGCCAGCTCGCCGGGACGAAAAACTGCTAATGAAAAACTGTTTTTT.